This is a list of T cell receptor beta chains from one sample in a study of immune evolution from preneoplasia to lung adenocarcinoma. TCRdb keeps only in-frame clones here, not all; method: immunoSEQ multiplex PCR. This sample has 5,500 to 6,500 clones, with more than 65% found just once. Sequencing was carried out using FFPE minimally invasive lung adenocarcinoma tissue. These receptors were taken from a person aged 50 or older with lung adenocarcinoma. The CDR3 runs from the conserved cysteine through the conserved F or W.

J gene: TRBJ1-1; V gene: TRBV29-1; CDR3 protein: CSVGALNTEAFF
J gene: TRBJ2-5; V gene: TRBV9; CDR3 protein: CASSVGLAAQETQYF
J gene: TRBJ1-1; V gene: TRBV6-5; CDR3 protein: CASRRGVNTEAFF
J gene: TRBJ2-7; V gene: TRBV29-1; CDR3 protein: CSGGTGTGGEQYF
J gene: TRBJ1-1; V gene: TRBV6-5; CDR3 protein: CASRGQGAANTEAFF
J gene: TRBJ2-1; V gene: TRBV5-1; CDR3 protein: CASSWTSGTYNEQFF
J gene: TRBJ1-4; V gene: TRBV28; CDR3 protein: CASSPVVGIDEKLFF
J gene: TRBJ2-3; V gene: TRBV7-2; CDR3 protein: CASSSGQYTDTQYF
J gene: TRBJ1-1; V gene: TRBV2; CDR3 protein: CASSEDRRDTEAFF
J gene: TRBJ2-7; V gene: TRBV4-2; CDR3 protein: CASSQDPGPYEQYF
J gene: TRBJ2-5; V gene: TRBV6-5; CDR3 protein: CASSYGTGVETQYF
J gene: TRBJ1-1; V gene: TRBV7-2; CDR3 protein: CASSFQAGGNTEAFF
J gene: TRBJ2-3; V gene: TRBV7-2; CDR3 protein: CASSLTSGLSTDTQYF
J gene: TRBJ1-1; V gene: TRBV7-3; CDR3 protein: CASSTDRVGPNTEAFF
J gene: TRBJ2-1; V gene: TRBV10-3; CDR3 protein: CAISVGTGRNNEQFF
J gene: TRBJ1-1; V gene: TRBV5-1; CDR3 protein: CASSNRDRLNTEAFF
J gene: TRBJ2-7; V gene: TRBV5-1; CDR3 protein: CASSPRTSGGLREQYF
J gene: TRBJ2-7; V gene: TRBV28; CDR3 protein: CASNRRGDYEQYF
J gene: TRBJ2-3; V gene: TRBV6-1; CDR3 protein: CASSEARGSGGATDTQYF
J gene: TRBJ2-7; V gene: TRBV11-1; CDR3 protein: CASSLFYEQYF
J gene: TRBJ2-6; V gene: TRBV11-2; CDR3 protein: CASSLEPASGANVLTF
J gene: TRBJ1-1; V gene: TRBV10-3; CDR3 protein: CAIKRGGDEEAFF
J gene: TRBJ2-3; V gene: TRBV15; CDR3 protein: CATSREEGFTDTQYF
J gene: TRBJ1-1; V gene: TRBV7-2; CDR3 protein: CASSLVVAGNTEAFF
J gene: TRBJ2-7; V gene: TRBV14; CDR3 protein: CASSVRTSGNSEQYF
J gene: TRBJ2-7; V gene: TRBV7-9; CDR3 protein: CASSSSRGYEQYF
J gene: TRBJ1-1; V gene: TRBV29-1; CDR3 protein: CSDGTVYDF
J gene: TRBJ2-3; V gene: TRBV5-6; CDR3 protein: CASSLAQQVTDTQYF
J gene: TRBJ2-3; V gene: TRBV29-1; CDR3 protein: CSVAQGDPTDTQYF
J gene: TRBJ2-7; V gene: TRBV7-8; CDR3 protein: CASSSAAGTYEQYF
J gene: TRBJ1-3; V gene: TRBV7-9; CDR3 protein: CASSFVYGSSGNTIYF
J gene: TRBJ2-7; V gene: TRBV4-1; CDR3 protein: CASSLTTSGGGYEQYF
J gene: TRBJ2-3; V gene: TRBV4-3; CDR3 protein: CASSPRRESGGTDTQYF
J gene: TRBJ1-5; V gene: TRBV14; CDR3 protein: CASSHEQGQPQHF
J gene: TRBJ1-1; V gene: TRBV18; CDR3 protein: CASSPASRNTEAFF
J gene: TRBJ1-1; V gene: TRBV6-5; CDR3 protein: CASSETWNTEAFF
J gene: TRBJ2-2; V gene: TRBV7-6; CDR3 protein: CASTLRGDRTISANTGELFF
J gene: TRBJ2-3; V gene: TRBV29-1; CDR3 protein: CSVEEQIGDTQYF
J gene: TRBJ1-1; V gene: TRBV9; CDR3 protein: CASSVFGDTEAFF
J gene: TRBJ2-7; V gene: TRBV7-9; CDR3 protein: CASSGWIDPYEQYF
J gene: TRBJ2-4; V gene: TRBV7-9; CDR3 protein: CASSLVGQVAKNIQYF
J gene: TRBJ1-4; V gene: TRBV6-5; CDR3 protein: CASSYTTGVNEKLFF